These 5 T cell receptor beta chains were all obtained from the same sample, sequenced in a study of cytomegalovirus exposure and HLA in healthy donors. The PCR had 60 Vbeta and 13 Jbeta primers. TCRdb's table, derived via immunoSEQ multiplex PCR, lists solely in-frame clones and lacks some. The table shows 80,000 or so clones, with under 70% occurring only once. The source material was PBMCs. The receptor set was obtained from a man between 25 and 39 years old in good health and CMV-seropositive.

The chain joins TRBV11-2 to TRBJ2-1; 9 bases match TRBD1. Germline V gene sequence: CDR1 SGHAT, CDR2 FQNNGV. This CDR3 comprises 16 residues. Trimming cost V 5 bases and J 5 bases; bases outside gene matches: 10. CDR3 bases: TGTGCCAGCAGCACGCCCGGGACAGGGTCAAACAATGAGCAGTTCTTC. It codes for CASSTPGTGSNNEQFF.

The DNA of the CDR3 is TGTGCCAGCAGCCGACTAGCGGTGAACACCGGGGAGCTGTTTTTT. Translated, it gives CASSRLAVNTGELFF. J is TRBJ2-2 and V is TRBV11-2, with TRBD2 matching 9 bases. Germline V gives CDR1 SGHAT, CDR2 FQNNGV. V dropped 5 bases and J dropped 1; count of bases not matched to a gene: 2. CDR3 size: 15 residues.

J is TRBJ2-7 and V is TRBV6-5; perhaps TRBD1 as D (6 bases). Deletions cut 8 bases from V and 6 bases from J, with 20 bases between. Germline V gene lookup returns CDR1 MNHEY and CDR2 SVGAGI. The CDR3 loop spans 14 amino acids. The DNA of the CDR3 is TGTGCCAGCTGGAAGGCTACAGGGTTAGGCGAGCAGTACTTC. Translating it yields CASWKATGLGEQYF.

The chain links TRBV2 to TRBJ2-5, with D unclear. Germline loops: CDR1 SNHLY, CDR2 FYNNEI. The ends were cut back, 1 base at V and 2 bases at J, with 8 bases in the middle. The CDR3 has 14 amino acids. CDR3 protein: CASSEEQIQETQYF. DNA for the CDR3: TGTGCCAGCAGTGAAGAACAGATTCAAGAGACCCAGTACTTC.

This clone was picked up a small number of times. Here the CDR3 reads CASSERGVDEQYF. DNA for the CDR3: TGTGCCAGTAGTGAGCGGGGGGTTGACGAGCAGTACTTC. V is TRBV19 and J is TRBJ2-7; 9 bases map to TRBD2. This CDR3 spans 13 amino acids. After removal of 5 bases from V and 5 bases from J, the junction contained 4 bases not matched to a gene. CDR1 and CDR2 (germline): LNHDA, SQIVND (reference sequence).